Following are 25 T cell receptor beta chains from one sample sequenced in a study of T-cell memory formation after mild COVID-19. TCRdb re-derived calls from the 5' RACE reads in MiXCR, one entry per CDR3 protein. The data contain approximately 480,000 distinct CDR3 sequences, around a sixth of them singletons. What was sequenced was PBMCs or a T cell subset sorted from them (not recorded which). Receptor source: an adult woman who had mild COVID-19 (a few samples of this study predate the infection). Cell type and time point are not known.

This clonotype showed up just a few times. The chain joins TRBV12-3 or TRBV12-4 to TRBJ2-7; D may correspond to TRBD1 or TRBD2 (5 bases each). The CDR3 contains 15 residues. Trimming stripped 6 bases from V and 0 bases from J, with 15 bases between. In DNA form, the CDR3 reads TGTGCCAGCAGCCCGGGACCCCAACCCTCCTACGAGCAGTACTTC. Translated: CASSPGPQPSYEQYF.

The CDR3: CASSPQGGGSNSPLHF. Written as DNA, the CDR3 is TGTGCCAGCAGCCCTCAAGGGGGGGGCAGCAATTCACCCCTCCACTTT. The J gene is TRBJ1-6, the V gene TRBV9; D may be TRBD1 (6 bases). This CDR3 comprises 16 residues. V shed 4 bases and J shed 7 bases, with 18 bases lying between them. CDR1 is SGDLS, CDR2 YYNGEE, per germline. Full variable domain (remainder filled in from reference TRBV9 and TRBJ1-6): DSGVTQTPKHLITATGQRVTLRCSPRSGDLSVYWYQQSLDQGLQFLIQYYNGEERAKGNILERFSAQQFPDLHSELNLSSLELGDSALYFCASSPQGGGSNSPLHFGNGTRLTVT.

The J gene is TRBJ2-7, the V gene TRBV29-1; 11 bases line up with TRBD1. J was trimmed by 3 bases and V by 3 bases; bases with no gene match: 1. Germline CDR1 and CDR2: SQVTM and ANQGSEA. CDR3 length equals 13 residues. In nucleotides, the CDR3 is TGCAGCGTTGAGGGGACAGGGGGCTACGAGCAGTACTTC. Translating gives CSVEGTGGYEQYF.

This clonotype was recorded a few times. CDR3 DNA sequence: TGTGCCATCAGTGGGCGACTAGGGAATCCAGATACGCAGTATTTT. As protein: CAISGRLGNPDTQYF. The chain combines TRBV10-3 with TRBJ2-3, with D perhaps TRBD2 (6 bases). The CDR3 has 15 amino acids. Germline lookup yields CDR1 ENHRY and CDR2 SYGVKD. Trimming took 4 bases from V and 4 from J, leaving 15 bases between them.

This rearrangement joins TRBV5-5 to TRBJ2-6; D gene ambiguous. V lost 1 base to trimming and J lost 0 bases, with 8 bases between them. Germline V gene data show CDR1 as SGHKS and CDR2 as YYEKEE (reference sequence). This CDR3 has 16 amino acids. CDR3 residues: CASSLRYGSGANVLTF. DNA for the CDR3: TGTGCCAGCAGCTTGCGGTACGGCTCTGGGGCCAACGTCCTGACTTTC.

This clonotype was observed a few times. The chain joins TRBV7-2 to TRBJ2-7, with 12 bases that match TRBD2. Germline V gene data show CDR1 as SGHTA and CDR2 as FQGNSA. V lost 5 bases to trimming and J lost 3 bases; unmatched junction nucleotides: 5. The CDR3 sequence is 15 residues long. In DNA form, the CDR3 reads TGTGCCAGCAGCGCCTGGACTAGCGGGGACTACGAGCAGTACTTC. This gives the protein CASSAWTSGDYEQYF.

The chain combines TRBV7-2 with TRBJ2-5; D is unclear. Trimming pared 1 base from V and 1 base from J, leaving 10 bases between. Germline V gene lookup returns CDR1 SGHTA and CDR2 FQGNSA. This CDR3 is built from 15 residues. The CDR3 region has the DNA TGTGCCAGCAGCTTAGTCCCCCGCCCCCAAGAGACCCAGTACTTC. Translating gives CASSLVPRPQETQYF.

The V gene is TRBV7-2, the J gene TRBJ2-5; 7 bases agree with TRBD2. Trimming removed 5 bases from V and 4 bases from J; junction bases left unmatched: 1. The CDR3 length is 12 residues. Per germline, CDR1 SGHTA and CDR2 FQGNSA. This CDR3 is CASSGGGETQYF. The CDR3 DNA reads TGTGCCAGCAGCGGGGGGGGAGAGACCCAGTACTTC.

The chain joins TRBV7-9 to TRBJ2-7; D is perhaps TRBD2 (5 bases). The CDR3 has 14 residues. CDR1 and CDR2 from the germline V gene are SEHNR and FQNEAQ (reference sequence). Trimming stripped 1 base from V and 3 bases from J, with 10 bases between. Written as DNA, the CDR3 is TGTGCCAGCAGCTTAGACGGAGGCTACTACGAGCAGTACTTC. Protein: CASSLDGGYYEQYF.

V gene TRBV9 combines with J gene TRBJ2-5, with D unresolved. V was clipped by 3 bases and J by 7 bases, with 13 bases between them. Germline V lookup: CDR1 SGDLS, CDR2 YYNGEE. The CDR3 sequence is 13 residues long. CDR3: CASSDGLFRTQYF. CDR3 in DNA: TGTGCCAGCAGCGATGGATTATTTCGGACCCAGTACTTC.

This clonotype was detected a few times. The chain recombines TRBV29-1 with TRBJ2-1; 15 positions match TRBD2. Germline lookup yields CDR1 SQVTM and CDR2 ANQGSEA. The ends lost 4 bases at V and 3 bases at J; junction bases unmatched: 7. CDR3 length equals 17 residues. CDR3: CSVAGLAGGRYYNEQFF. In DNA form, the CDR3 reads TGCAGCGTTGCGGGACTAGCGGGAGGACGGTACTACAATGAGCAGTTCTTC.

This clonotype was observed a few times. This chain joins TRBV2 and TRBJ1-5; D not certain. Germline CDR1 SNHLY, CDR2 FYNNEI. V was cut by 6 bases and J by 5 bases, with 11 bases left in between. The CDR3 is 13 residues long. CDR3 DNA sequence: TGTGCCAGCAGCGGGCTCTTCGATCAGCCCCAGCATTTT. This codes for CASSGLFDQPQHF.

The chain is built from TRBV12-3 or TRBV12-4 and TRBJ1-1; D may be TRBD1 (5 bases). This CDR3 contains 15 residues. The V end lost 1 base, the J end lost 0 bases, and 9 bases lay between the germline ends. The CDR3 DNA is TGTGCCAGCAGTTTAGGTGACAGATTGAACACTGAAGCTTTCTTT. Protein: CASSLGDRLNTEAFF.

In its sample, this clonotype was seen many times. The gene calls are TRBV30 and TRBJ1-5; D might be TRBD1 (5 bases). The V gene's germline CDR1 is GTSNPN and CDR2 SVGIG (reference sequence). The V and J ends lost 2 bases and 3 bases respectively, with 8 bases between them. This CDR3 is built from 13 residues. As DNA, the CDR3 is TGTGCCTGGAGTCCAGGGTCCAATCAGCCCCAGCATTTT. Translated: CAWSPGSNQPQHF. Combining the CDR3 with reference TRBV30 and TRBJ1-5 gives the whole variable domain SQTIHQWPATLVQPVGSPLSLECTVEGTSNPNLYWYRQAAGRGLQLLFYSVGIGQISSEVPQNLSASRPQDRQFILSSKKLLLSDSGFYLCAWSPGSNQPQHFGDGTRLSIL.

In its sample, this clonotype was seen a few times. The rearrangement links TRBV5-6 to TRBJ2-1; D may be TRBD2 (7 bases). The V end was cut by 4 bases, the J end by 9 bases, with 14 bases between. Germline loops: CDR1 SGHDT, CDR2 YYEEEE. CDR3 length: 13 residues. For the CDR3, the DNA is TGTGCCAGCAGCCCCCCGGGGGGCGGTGAGCAGTTCTTC. Translated, it gives CASSPPGGGEQFF.

This sequence joins TRBV4-2 and TRBJ1-2; no reliable D call. Germline V CDR1 and CDR2: LGHNA, YNFKEQ. The CDR3 runs 16 residues. V lost 0 bases to trimming and J lost 3 bases, with 14 bases between them. The CDR3 loop is CASSQDAYSIYYGYTF. CDR3 nucleotide sequence: TGTGCCAGCAGCCAAGATGCGTACAGTATATACTATGGCTACACCTTC.

V usage is TRBV27 and J usage is TRBJ2-2; D is unclear. V was cut by 3 bases and J by 6 bases, with 11 bases left in between. Germline V gene sequence: CDR1 MNHEY, CDR2 SMNVEV (reference sequence). The CDR3 length is 14 residues. In DNA form, the CDR3 reads TGTGCCAGCAGTTTCGTCCCCCTCTCCGGGGAGCTGTTTTTT. It specifies CASSFVPLSGELFF.

This clonotype appeared a single time. This rearrangement joins TRBV20-1 to TRBJ1-4; no definite D call. In germline, CDR1 is DFQATT, CDR2 SNEGSKA (reference sequence). CDR3 length: 12 amino acids. Trimming took 6 bases from V and 15 from J, leaving 20 bases between them. The CDR3 DNA is TGCAGTGCCGCCCCAGTGCTTGGCACTGTGTTTTTT. Amino acid sequence: CSAAPVLGTVFF.

This clonotype showed up just a few times. The J gene is TRBJ2-1, the V gene TRBV7-9; tentatively, D is TRBD2 (6 bases). This CDR3 comprises 13 residues. Trimming shortened V by 7 bases and J by 10 bases, and 17 bases separated the two germline ends. The germline V gene encodes CDR1 SEHNR and CDR2 FQNEAQ (reference sequence). CDR3 DNA: TGTGCCAGCACCCTTGGGACTCCTGGCGAGCAGTTCTTC. Its translation is CASTLGTPGEQFF.

This chain uses TRBV4-3 with TRBJ2-3; the match to TRBD1 covers 8 bases. After removal of 0 bases from V and 5 bases from J, the junction contained 4 bases not matched to a gene. Germline V gene data show CDR1 as LGHNA and CDR2 as YSLEER. The CDR3 consists of 15 residues. The CDR3 is CASSQDRGRGDTQYF. In DNA form, the CDR3 reads TGCGCCAGCAGCCAAGACAGGGGGCGGGGAGATACGCAGTATTTT.

The rearrangement links TRBV19 to TRBJ1-5, with 9 bases identical to TRBD1. Germline-derived CDR1 and CDR2 are LNHDA and SQIVND (reference sequence). The CDR3 covers 13 residues. After removal of 8 bases from V and 5 bases from J, the junction contained 4 bases not matched to a gene. CDR3 sequence reads: CASGDRVDQPQHF. Written as DNA, the CDR3 is TGTGCCAGTGGGGACAGGGTTGATCAGCCCCAGCATTTT.

This chain joins TRBV6-4 and TRBJ2-7; 9 bases fit TRBD1. This CDR3 has 14 residues. The trim removed 5 bases at V and 6 bases at J, leaving 8 bases unmatched. Looked up from germline, CDR1 is MRHNA and CDR2 is SNTAGT. The CDR3 coding sequence is TGTGCCAGCAGTCCCGGGACAGGGTCCGCCGAGCAGTACTTC. Translated, it gives CASSPGTGSAEQYF.

This clonotype has a handful of counts. V gene TRBV5-1 combines with J gene TRBJ2-5; TRBD2 agrees at 8 bases. Germline V gene lookup returns CDR1 SGHRS and CDR2 YFSETQ. The CDR3 spans 15 residues. The J segment lost 4 bases and the V segment lost 3 bases, leaving 8 bases of the junction unmatched. The CDR3 loop reads CASSSAGSGAETQYF. For the CDR3, the DNA is TGCGCCAGCAGCTCCGCTGGTAGCGGGGCAGAGACCCAGTACTTC.

The V call is TRBV7-9, the J call TRBJ1-1, with 8 bases fitting TRBD1. V lost 4 bases to trimming and J lost 5 bases; unmatched junction nucleotides: 9. The CDR3 contains 15 residues. The germline V gene encodes CDR1 SEHNR and CDR2 FQNEAQ (reference sequence). The CDR3 DNA reads TGTGCCAGCAGCTCTCCAGGGGGCGTAGGTACTGAAGCTTTCTTT. Translated: CASSSPGGVGTEAFF.

The V call is TRBV2, the J call TRBJ2-1; D remains unclear. Germline V gene data show CDR1 as SNHLY and CDR2 as FYNNEI. Trimming pared 0 bases from V and 0 bases from J, leaving 9 bases between. CDR3 length: 16 amino acids. CDR3 nucleotides: TGTGCCAGCAGTGAAGCCGGCTGGGGCTCCTACAATGAGCAGTTCTTC. Its protein is CASSEAGWGSYNEQFF.